These T cell receptor beta chains were read from a single sample in a study of neurological immune-mediated disorders. TCRdb re-derived calls from the 5' RACE reads in MiXCR, one entry per CDR3 protein. The repertoire holds about 60,000 distinct CDR3 sequences, with about 4% as singletons. Sequencing input: PBMCs. Receptors originate from a woman aged 50 to 60 with multiple sclerosis. Both conserved end residues are part of each CDR3. Each record gives: CDR3 DNA, CDR3 protein, D gene, clone size, J gene, V gene. A D gene is named only where the DNA matches it firmly. Only some rows state a clone size, as once, few, many or a class for expanded clones.

cdr3_nt: TGTGCCAGCAGTTACACCCGTTCTGGAAACACCATATATTTT; cdr3_aa: CASSYTRSGNTIYF; d_call: -; clone_size: many; j_call: TRBJ1-3; v_call: TRBV6-6
cdr3_nt: TGTGCCAGCAGCATAACTAGCGGCACAGATACGCAGTATTTT; cdr3_aa: CASSITSGTDTQYF; d_call: TRBD2; clone_size: many; j_call: TRBJ2-3; v_call: TRBV7-2
cdr3_nt: TGTGCCAGCAGCACCACTAGCGGGATAGGTTATGAGCAGTTCTTC; cdr3_aa: CASSTTSGIGYEQFF; d_call: TRBD2; clone_size: many; j_call: TRBJ2-1; v_call: TRBV3-1
cdr3_nt: TGCGCCAGCAGCTTGGCCGGAAGGGCCAATCAGCCCCAGCATTTT; cdr3_aa: CASSLAGRANQPQHF; d_call: -; clone_size: -; j_call: TRBJ1-5; v_call: TRBV5-1
cdr3_nt: TGCAGTGCCTTCTTTCGAATGAACACTGAAGCTTTCTTT; cdr3_aa: CSAFFRMNTEAFF; d_call: -; clone_size: many; j_call: TRBJ1-1; v_call: TRBV20-1
cdr3_nt: TGCGCCAGCAGTGCTAGCGGAAACGAGAATGAGCAGTTCTTC; cdr3_aa: CASSASGNENEQFF; d_call: TRBD2; clone_size: many; j_call: TRBJ2-1; v_call: TRBV5-1
cdr3_nt: TGTGCCAGCAGTTTGCTCGGGGCGGGGACGCAGTATTTT; cdr3_aa: CASSLLGAGTQYF; d_call: -; clone_size: many; j_call: TRBJ2-3; v_call: TRBV12-3/TRBV12-4
cdr3_nt: TGTGCCAGCGGGCTCTTGGGAAACACTGAAGCTTTCTTT; cdr3_aa: CASGLLGNTEAFF; d_call: -; clone_size: many; j_call: TRBJ1-1; v_call: TRBV11-2
cdr3_nt: TGTGCCAGCAGTGACTCACCGGGAGGGCCGGATGAGCAGTTCTTC; cdr3_aa: CASSDSPGGPDEQFF; d_call: TRBD2; clone_size: many; j_call: TRBJ2-1; v_call: TRBV6-4
cdr3_nt: TGTGCCAGCAGCTTAGCTAGCTCCACAGATACGCAGTATTTT; cdr3_aa: CASSLASSTDTQYF; d_call: -; clone_size: many; j_call: TRBJ2-3; v_call: TRBV7-2
cdr3_nt: TGCAGCGTGGGACTCCCGAGCTCCTACAATGAGCAGTTCTTC; cdr3_aa: CSVGLPSSYNEQFF; d_call: -; clone_size: many; j_call: TRBJ2-1; v_call: TRBV29-1
cdr3_nt: TGCGCCAGCAGCTCGACAGGGTTTAACGAGCAGTACTTC; cdr3_aa: CASSSTGFNEQYF; d_call: TRBD1; clone_size: many; j_call: TRBJ2-7; v_call: TRBV5-1
cdr3_nt: TGCAGCGTTGTGGGACAGGGGAAAGGCTACACCTTC; cdr3_aa: CSVVGQGKGYTF; d_call: TRBD1; clone_size: -; j_call: TRBJ1-2; v_call: TRBV29-1
cdr3_nt: TGCGCCAGCAGCCAAGAAAGCGGAACTACCGGGGATGAGCAGTTCTTC; cdr3_aa: CASSQESGTTGDEQFF; d_call: -; clone_size: many; j_call: TRBJ2-1; v_call: TRBV4-3
cdr3_nt: TGCAGTGCTACATCACATAGCTCCTACGAGCAGTACTTC; cdr3_aa: CSATSHSSYEQYF; d_call: -; clone_size: many; j_call: TRBJ2-7; v_call: TRBV20-1
cdr3_nt: TGTGCCAGCAGCTTGGCATTAGCGGGAACCGGTGAGCAGTTCTTC; cdr3_aa: CASSLALAGTGEQFF; d_call: TRBD2; clone_size: many; j_call: TRBJ2-1; v_call: TRBV5-5
cdr3_nt: TGCAGTGCTAGACCTGTTTTGGGGGGGTACAATGAGCAGTTCTTC; cdr3_aa: CSARPVLGGYNEQFF; d_call: TRBD2; clone_size: few; j_call: TRBJ2-1; v_call: TRBV20-1
cdr3_nt: TGCGCCAGCAGCTCCCTGGCTAGCGAGTTTACAGATACGCAGTATTTT; cdr3_aa: CASSSLASEFTDTQYF; d_call: -; clone_size: many; j_call: TRBJ2-3; v_call: TRBV5-1
cdr3_nt: TGTGCCAGCAGAGCCCAACCATACAGAGCAACTAATGAAAAACTGTTTTTT; cdr3_aa: CASRAQPYRATNEKLFF; d_call: -; clone_size: many; j_call: TRBJ1-4; v_call: TRBV6-2/TRBV6-3
cdr3_nt: TGCAGTGCTAGAGATACACTGGAGGGGCCGAGCGGAAACACCATATATTTT; cdr3_aa: CSARDTLEGPSGNTIYF; d_call: -; clone_size: many; j_call: TRBJ1-3; v_call: TRBV20-1
cdr3_nt: TGCACTCGACAGGGATTTGGGTCTGGAAACACCATATATTTT; cdr3_aa: CTRQGFGSGNTIYF; d_call: TRBD1; clone_size: many; j_call: TRBJ1-3; v_call: TRBV20-1
cdr3_nt: TGCAGTGCTTCCTCCGGGACAGGAAATTCACCCCTCAACTTT; cdr3_aa: CSASSGTGNSPLNF; d_call: TRBD1; clone_size: few; j_call: TRBJ1-6; v_call: TRBV20-1
cdr3_nt: TGCGCCAGCAGCTTGGCGGAATATCGCACTGAAGCTTTCTTT; cdr3_aa: CASSLAEYRTEAFF; d_call: -; clone_size: many; j_call: TRBJ1-1; v_call: TRBV5-1
cdr3_nt: TGCAGTGCTAGAGATTTAACAGGGGAGCCCCAGCATTTT; cdr3_aa: CSARDLTGEPQHF; d_call: TRBD1; clone_size: -; j_call: TRBJ1-5; v_call: TRBV20-1
cdr3_nt: TGCGCCAGCAGCCAAGATCAATGGCGGGGGGAAGACACCGGGGAGCTGTTTTTT; cdr3_aa: CASSQDQWRGEDTGELFF; d_call: TRBD2; clone_size: many; j_call: TRBJ2-2; v_call: TRBV4-3
cdr3_nt: TGTGCCACCAGCAGAGAGTCAGGGTCGGGGACCCAGTACTTC; cdr3_aa: CATSRESGSGTQYF; d_call: -; clone_size: many; j_call: TRBJ2-5; v_call: TRBV15
cdr3_nt: TGTGCCAGCAGCCGCCGGGACCCCGGGGAGCTGTTTTTT; cdr3_aa: CASSRRDPGELFF; d_call: -; clone_size: many; j_call: TRBJ2-2; v_call: TRBV3-1
cdr3_nt: TGTGCCAGCACCACCACGATGATCTACGAGCAGTACTTC; cdr3_aa: CASTTTMIYEQYF; d_call: -; clone_size: few; j_call: TRBJ2-7; v_call: TRBV7-2
cdr3_nt: TGCAGTGCCTTCGGAACTGAAGCTTTCTTT; cdr3_aa: CSAFGTEAFF; d_call: -; clone_size: medium-sized; j_call: TRBJ1-1; v_call: TRBV20-1
cdr3_nt: TGCAGTGCTAGAAACAGGAGAAATGAGCAGTTCTTC; cdr3_aa: CSARNRRNEQFF; d_call: -; clone_size: many; j_call: TRBJ2-1; v_call: TRBV20-1
cdr3_nt: TGTGCCAGCAGCCGGGGCCGGGCGGGAGGTTTGGATGAGCAGTTCTTC; cdr3_aa: CASSRGRAGGLDEQFF; d_call: TRBD2; clone_size: many; j_call: TRBJ2-1; v_call: TRBV14
cdr3_nt: TGTGCCAGCAGACTTAGCTCTACCCACGAGACCCAGTACTTC; cdr3_aa: CASRLSSTHETQYF; d_call: -; clone_size: many; j_call: TRBJ2-5; v_call: TRBV28
cdr3_nt: TGTGCCAGCAGCCAAGATGCGGCGGGTGCAACTAATGAAAAACTGTTTTTT; cdr3_aa: CASSQDAAGATNEKLFF; d_call: -; clone_size: many; j_call: TRBJ1-4; v_call: TRBV4-2
cdr3_nt: TGCAGTGCTAGACCCCGGGTAGCGGTGAGGGCGGATACGCAGTATTTT; cdr3_aa: CSARPRVAVRADTQYF; d_call: -; clone_size: many; j_call: TRBJ2-3; v_call: TRBV20-1
cdr3_nt: TGTGCCAGCAGCTCACCGGGACAGGGAACCTACGAGCAGTACTTC; cdr3_aa: CASSSPGQGTYEQYF; d_call: TRBD1; clone_size: many; j_call: TRBJ2-7; v_call: TRBV7-6
cdr3_nt: TGCAGCGTTGAAGTCCAGGTTGCGGATACGCAGTATTTT; cdr3_aa: CSVEVQVADTQYF; d_call: -; clone_size: many; j_call: TRBJ2-3; v_call: TRBV29-1
cdr3_nt: TGTGCCAGCTCACCGACAGGTGGCGGGGAGCTGTTTTTT; cdr3_aa: CASSPTGGGELFF; d_call: -; clone_size: -; j_call: TRBJ2-2; v_call: TRBV18
cdr3_nt: TGTGCCAGCAGGTTCAGGGATTTTAGCAATCAGCCCCAGCATTTT; cdr3_aa: CASRFRDFSNQPQHF; d_call: -; clone_size: many; j_call: TRBJ1-5; v_call: TRBV2
cdr3_nt: TGCGCCAGCAGCTTGTCAGGGAAGGACACCGGGGAGCTGTTTTTT; cdr3_aa: CASSLSGKDTGELFF; d_call: -; clone_size: many; j_call: TRBJ2-2; v_call: TRBV5-1
cdr3_nt: TGCAGTGCTGGGGGGGGGGGCCTTAGGGTCCAAGAGACCCAGTACTTC; cdr3_aa: CSAGGGGLRVQETQYF; d_call: -; clone_size: few; j_call: TRBJ2-5; v_call: TRBV20-1
cdr3_nt: TGCGCCAGCAGCTTGGACGGGAGCTCCTACGAGCAGTACTTC; cdr3_aa: CASSLDGSSYEQYF; d_call: -; clone_size: many; j_call: TRBJ2-7; v_call: TRBV5-1
cdr3_nt: TGTGCCAGCAGCCCGGACGCTTATGAGCAGTTCTTC; cdr3_aa: CASSPDAYEQFF; d_call: -; clone_size: many; j_call: TRBJ2-1; v_call: TRBV12-3/TRBV12-4
cdr3_nt: TGTGCCAGCAGCGCGGACGGCCCAGGGCCTGGAAACACCATATATTTT; cdr3_aa: CASSADGPGPGNTIYF; d_call: -; clone_size: many; j_call: TRBJ1-3; v_call: TRBV7-3
cdr3_nt: TGTGCCACCAGCAGAGGTGGGGGCCGGGACGTACGGTACTTC; cdr3_aa: CATSRGGGRDVRYF; d_call: -; clone_size: many; j_call: TRBJ2-7; v_call: TRBV15
cdr3_nt: TGTGCCAGCAGCCTCTCAGGGGCGACCTACAATGAGCAGTTCTTC; cdr3_aa: CASSLSGATYNEQFF; d_call: -; clone_size: many; j_call: TRBJ2-1; v_call: TRBV7-2
cdr3_nt: TGTGCCAGCACTTTCGGACTAGCGGGAAATGAGCAGTTCTTC; cdr3_aa: CASTFGLAGNEQFF; d_call: TRBD2; clone_size: many; j_call: TRBJ2-1; v_call: TRBV6-6
cdr3_nt: TGTGCCAGCAGCTTAAGTCACGGTGAAAAACTGTTTTTT; cdr3_aa: CASSLSHGEKLFF; d_call: -; clone_size: many; j_call: TRBJ1-4; v_call: TRBV11-2
cdr3_nt: TGTGCCAGCAGTTCCCCCGGGGGTAGCGCTCAGTACTTC; cdr3_aa: CASSSPGGSAQYF; d_call: -; clone_size: many; j_call: TRBJ2-5; v_call: TRBV12-3/TRBV12-4
cdr3_nt: TGTGCCATCAGCCCAGGGACAGGGGGAGATTATAATTCACCCCTCAACTTT; cdr3_aa: CAISPGTGGDYNSPLNF; d_call: TRBD1; clone_size: many; j_call: TRBJ1-6; v_call: TRBV10-3
cdr3_nt: TGCGCCAGCAGCCAAGGTACAGGTTGGGGCATGAGTCAGCCCCAGCATTTT; cdr3_aa: CASSQGTGWGMSQPQHF; d_call: -; clone_size: few; j_call: TRBJ1-5; v_call: TRBV4-1
cdr3_nt: TGTGCCAGCAGCCCTGGACAGCTCCGGGAGACCCAGTACTTC; cdr3_aa: CASSPGQLRETQYF; d_call: -; clone_size: many; j_call: TRBJ2-5; v_call: TRBV11-3
cdr3_nt: TGTGCCATCAGTCCATGGACTAGCGGGAGTATGGGGGCCCAAGAGACCCAGTACTTC; cdr3_aa: CAISPWTSGSMGAQETQYF; d_call: TRBD2; clone_size: many; j_call: TRBJ2-5; v_call: TRBV10-3
cdr3_nt: TGTGCCAGCAGCTTGGAAGGGAACACCGGGGAGCTGTTTTTT; cdr3_aa: CASSLEGNTGELFF; d_call: -; clone_size: many; j_call: TRBJ2-2; v_call: TRBV7-2